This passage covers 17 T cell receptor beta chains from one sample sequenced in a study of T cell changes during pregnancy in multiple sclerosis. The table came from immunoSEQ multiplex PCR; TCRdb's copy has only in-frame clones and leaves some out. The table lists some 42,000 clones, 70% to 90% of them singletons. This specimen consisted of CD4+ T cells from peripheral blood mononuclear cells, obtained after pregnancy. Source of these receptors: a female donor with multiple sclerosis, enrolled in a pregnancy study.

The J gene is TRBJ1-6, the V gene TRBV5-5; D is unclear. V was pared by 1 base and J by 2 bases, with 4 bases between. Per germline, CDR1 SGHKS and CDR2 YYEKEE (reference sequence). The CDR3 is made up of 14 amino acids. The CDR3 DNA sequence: TGTGCCAGCAGCTTGTTAACCTATAATTCACCCCTCCACTTT. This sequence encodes CASSLLTYNSPLHF.

This CDR3 is CASSQNTGELFF. As DNA, the CDR3 is TGTGCCAGCAGCCAAAACACCGGGGAGCTGTTTTTT. The rearrangement uses TRBV28 and TRBJ2-2; D is ambiguous. The CDR3 is 12 residues long. The germline V gene has CDR1 MDHEN and CDR2 SYDVKM. V was clipped by 6 bases and J by 2 bases, with 4 bases between them.

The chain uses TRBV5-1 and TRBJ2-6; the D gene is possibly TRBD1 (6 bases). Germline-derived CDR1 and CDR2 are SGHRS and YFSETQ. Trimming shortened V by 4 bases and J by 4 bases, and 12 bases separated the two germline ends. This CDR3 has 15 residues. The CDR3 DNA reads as TGCGCCAGCAGCCAACAGGGCTCCGGGGCCAACGTCCTGACTTTC. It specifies CASSQQGSGANVLTF.

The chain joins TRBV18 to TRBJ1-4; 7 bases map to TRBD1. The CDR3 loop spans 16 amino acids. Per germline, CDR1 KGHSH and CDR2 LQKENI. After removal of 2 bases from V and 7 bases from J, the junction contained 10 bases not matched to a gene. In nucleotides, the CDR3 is TGTGCCAGCTCACCATCCCCTCCAGGGGGTTTTGAAAAACTGTTTTTT. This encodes CASSPSPPGGFEKLFF.

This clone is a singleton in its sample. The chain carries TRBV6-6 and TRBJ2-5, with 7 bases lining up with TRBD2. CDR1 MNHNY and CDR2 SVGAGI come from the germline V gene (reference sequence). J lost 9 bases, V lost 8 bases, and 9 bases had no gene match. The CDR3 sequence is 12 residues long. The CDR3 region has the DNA TGTGCCAGCGGGGTTGACCGGGGGGCCCAGTACTTC. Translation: CASGVDRGAQYF.

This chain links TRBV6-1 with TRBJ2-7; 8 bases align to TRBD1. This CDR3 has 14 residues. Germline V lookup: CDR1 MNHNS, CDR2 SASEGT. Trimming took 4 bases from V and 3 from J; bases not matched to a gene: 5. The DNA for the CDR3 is TGTGCCAGCAGTGCCGGACAGGGAAACTACGAGCAGTACTTC. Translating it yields CASSAGQGNYEQYF.

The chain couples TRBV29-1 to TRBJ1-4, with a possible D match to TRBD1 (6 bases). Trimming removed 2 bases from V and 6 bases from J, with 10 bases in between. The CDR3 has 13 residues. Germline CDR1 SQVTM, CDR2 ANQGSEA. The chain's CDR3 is CSVEQGGDEKLFF. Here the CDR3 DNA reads TGCAGCGTTGAACAAGGGGGGGATGAAAAACTGTTTTTT. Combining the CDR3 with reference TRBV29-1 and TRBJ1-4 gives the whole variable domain SAVISQKPSRDICQRGTSLTIQCQVDSQVTMMFWYRQQPGQSLTLIATANQGSEATYESGFVIDKFPISRPNLTFSTLTVSNMSPEDSSIYLCSVEQGGDEKLFFGSGTQLSVL.

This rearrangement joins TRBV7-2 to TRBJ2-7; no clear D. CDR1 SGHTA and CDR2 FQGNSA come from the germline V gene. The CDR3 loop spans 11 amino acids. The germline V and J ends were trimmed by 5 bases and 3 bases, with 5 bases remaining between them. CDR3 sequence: CASSPFYEQYF. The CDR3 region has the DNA TGTGCCAGCAGCCCTTTCTACGAGCAGTACTTC.

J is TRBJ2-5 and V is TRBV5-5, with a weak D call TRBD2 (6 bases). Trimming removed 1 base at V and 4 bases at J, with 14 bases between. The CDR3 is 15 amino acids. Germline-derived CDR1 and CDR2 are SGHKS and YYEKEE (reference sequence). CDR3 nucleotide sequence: TGTGCCAGCAGCTTGCTGACTAGTTGGGGAGAGACCCAGTACTTC. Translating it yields CASSLLTSWGETQYF.

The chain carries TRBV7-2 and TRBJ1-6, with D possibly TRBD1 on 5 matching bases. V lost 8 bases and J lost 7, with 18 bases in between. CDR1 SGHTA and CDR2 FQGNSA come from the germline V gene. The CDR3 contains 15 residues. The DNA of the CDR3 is TGTGCCAGCTCCTCCGGGGGGGTGGTGAATTCACCCCTCCACTTT. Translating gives CASSSGGVVNSPLHF.

The DNA of the CDR3 is TGTGCCAGCAGCTTAAGCTCTTATCTTGAGCAGTTCTTC. Protein product: CASSLSSYLEQFF. The chain recombines TRBV7-2 with TRBJ2-1, with D unclear. V dropped 2 bases and J dropped 9 bases, with 11 bases sitting between them. The CDR3 is 13 residues long. Germline CDR1 SGHTA, CDR2 FQGNSA.

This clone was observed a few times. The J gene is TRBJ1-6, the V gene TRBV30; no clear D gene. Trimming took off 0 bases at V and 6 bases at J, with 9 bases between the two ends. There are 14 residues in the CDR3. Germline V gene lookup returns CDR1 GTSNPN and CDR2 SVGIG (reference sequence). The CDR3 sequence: CAWSVLRGNSPLHF. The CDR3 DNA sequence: TGTGCCTGGAGTGTACTACGGGGTAATTCACCCCTCCACTTT.

In DNA, the CDR3 is TGCAGCGTAACCGACAGGGGGGACACCATATATTTT. It codes for CSVTDRGDTIYF. The chain joins TRBV29-1 to TRBJ1-3, with 9 bases lining up with TRBD1. Germline V CDR1 and CDR2: SQVTM, ANQGSEA. The J segment lost 8 bases and the V segment lost 6 bases, leaving 5 bases of the junction unmatched. This CDR3 spans 12 amino acids.

In DNA form, the CDR3 reads TGTGCCAGCAGCTTAGTTGGGGGGGGGAACTCTGGAAACACCATATATTTT. This sequence encodes CASSLVGGGNSGNTIYF. The V gene is TRBV7-2, the J gene TRBJ1-3; D may be TRBD1 (5 bases). CDR3 size: 17 residues. The V gene's germline CDR1 is SGHTA and CDR2 FQGNSA. V shed 1 base and J shed 0 bases, with 13 bases lying between them.

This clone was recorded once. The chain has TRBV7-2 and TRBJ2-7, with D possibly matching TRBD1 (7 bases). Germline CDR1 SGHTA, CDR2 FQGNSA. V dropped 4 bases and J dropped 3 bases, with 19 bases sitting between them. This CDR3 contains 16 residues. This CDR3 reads CASSSTSGGRGYEQYF. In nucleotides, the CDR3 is TGTGCCAGCAGCTCTACTTCAGGGGGGAGAGGCTACGAGCAGTACTTC.

Written as DNA, the CDR3 is TGTGCCAGCAGCGTAGTCCCCGATGGGGCAGGGGGCTATGGCTACACCTTC. Protein: CASSVVPDGAGGYGYTF. The chain has TRBV9 and TRBJ1-2, with 7 bases fitting TRBD1. CDR3 length equals 17 residues. From germline, CDR1 is SGDLS and CDR2 YYNGEE. V was pared by 0 bases and J by 4 bases, with 12 bases of the junction left unmatched. The variable domain in full, with the rest retrieved from reference TRBV9 and TRBJ1-2, is DSGVTQTPKHLITATGQRVTLRCSPRSGDLSVYWYQQSLDQGLQFLIQYYNGEERAKGNILERFSAQQFPDLHSELNLSSLELGDSALYFCASSVVPDGAGGYGYTFGSGTRLTVV.

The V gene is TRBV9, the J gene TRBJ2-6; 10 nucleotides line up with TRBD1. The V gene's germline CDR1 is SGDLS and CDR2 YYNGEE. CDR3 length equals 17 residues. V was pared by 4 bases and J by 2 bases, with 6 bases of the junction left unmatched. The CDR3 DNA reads TGTGCCAGCAGCCCCCGGGACAGGGGTACTGGGGCCAACGTCCTGACTTTC. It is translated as CASSPRDRGTGANVLTF.